The 26 T cell receptor beta chains below all came from one sample that was sequenced in a study of T cells in localized non-small cell lung cancer. Clones were read by immunoSEQ multiplex PCR, and TCRdb kept only the in-frame ones, dropping some. The sample holds 75,000 to 80,000 clones, around 90% seen once. The starting material was peripheral blood, obtained before any cancer treatment. The receptors here all came from a woman aged 35 to 70 with stage I squamous cell lung carcinoma.

V usage is TRBV5-4 and J usage is TRBJ2-3; 9 nucleotides line up with TRBD1. The CDR3 runs 15 residues. V lost 3 bases to trimming and J lost 4 bases; unmatched junction nucleotides: 6. Germline loops: CDR1 SGHNT, CDR2 YYREEE (reference sequence). CDR3 residues: CASSSGTGSADTQYF. The DNA for the CDR3 is TGTGCCAGCAGCTCCGGGACAGGGAGCGCAGATACGCAGTATTTT. Full variable domain (rest looked up from reference TRBV5-4 and TRBJ2-3): ETGVTQSPTHLIKTRGQQVTLRCSSQSGHNTVSWYQQALGQGPQFIFQYYREEENGRGNFPPRFSGLQFPNYSSELNVNALELDDSALYLCASSSGTGSADTQYFGPGTRLTVL.

The chain uses TRBV4-1 and TRBJ2-7; 8 positions match TRBD1. Germline assignment: CDR1 MGHRA and CDR2 YSYEKL. This CDR3 spans 16 amino acids. The trim removed 0 bases at V and 3 bases at J, leaving 7 bases unmatched. The CDR3 coding sequence is TGCGCCAGCAGCCAAGACCGACAGGGGATATTCTACGAGCAGTACTTC. Translated, it gives CASSQDRQGIFYEQYF.

This clone was recorded a few times. This chain links TRBV7-6 with TRBJ2-2, with 7 bases aligning to TRBD1. Germline-derived CDR1 and CDR2 are SGHVS and FNYEAQ. The CDR3 length is 15 residues. V lost 5 bases, J lost 4 bases, and 7 bases stayed unmatched. The CDR3 DNA reads TGTGCCAGCAGCGACCGACAGGGCGGCACCGGGGAGCTGTTTTTT. It translates to CASSDRQGGTGELFF.

The genes are TRBV7-9 and TRBJ2-2; D is possibly TRBD2 (6 bases). From germline, CDR1 is SEHNR and CDR2 FQNEAQ (reference sequence). Trimming cost V 4 bases and J 8 bases, with 17 bases left between them. The CDR3 loop spans 15 amino acids. This CDR3 reads CASSSDTFLAGELFF. In DNA, the CDR3 is TGTGCCAGCAGCTCTGACACCTTTCTAGCGGGGGAGCTGTTTTTT. The full variable domain, rest sourced from reference TRBV7-9 and TRBJ2-2, is DTGVSQNPRHKITKRGQNVTFRCDPISEHNRLYWYRQTLGQGPEFLTYFQNEAQLEKSRLLSDRFSAERPKGSFSTLEIQRTEQGDSAMYLCASSSDTFLAGELFFGEGSRLTVL.

The chain joins TRBV27 to TRBJ2-1; D unresolved. The V gene's germline CDR1 is MNHEY and CDR2 SMNVEV (reference sequence). This CDR3 spans 13 amino acids. V lost 5 bases and J lost 2, with 7 bases in between. The CDR3 DNA follows: TGTGCCAGCAGTATCGGCGCCTACAATGAGCAGTTCTTC. Translating it yields CASSIGAYNEQFF.

The chain recombines TRBV6-1 with TRBJ2-4; the D gene is possibly TRBD2 (6 bases). CDR1 and CDR2 from the germline V gene are MNHNS and SASEGT. The CDR3 sequence is 14 residues long. The V gene lost 3 bases and the J gene lost 0 bases, with 6 bases spanning the gap. CDR3 sequence reads: CASSEGLAKNIQYF. CDR3 bases: TGTGCCAGCAGTGAGGGACTAGCCAAAAACATTCAGTACTTC.

The V gene is TRBV5-4, the J gene TRBJ2-7; either TRBD1 or TRBD2 may supply D (5 bases each). Germline CDR1 SGHNT, CDR2 YYREEE (reference sequence). The CDR3 length is 15 residues. Trimming removed 3 bases at V and 0 bases at J, with 13 bases between. As DNA, the CDR3 is TGTGCCAGCAGCTCGGGACCCGGTAGCTCCTACGAGCAGTACTTC. Amino acid sequence: CASSSGPGSSYEQYF.

The V gene is TRBV4-2, the J gene TRBJ1-5; 10 nucleotides line up with TRBD1. This CDR3 region has 17 residues. J gave up 3 bases and V 1 base, and 6 bases lay outside the gene matches. Germline-derived CDR1 and CDR2 are LGHNA and YNFKEQ. CDR3 DNA sequence: TGTGCCAGCAGCCAAGTGTCTGGACAGGGGGTCAATCAGCCCCAGCATTTT. Protein product: CASSQVSGQGVNQPQHF.

The table lists this clone with a few counts. The genes are TRBV27 and TRBJ1-4, with TRBD1 matching over 7 bases. With 0 bases clipped from V and 8 bases from J, the junction kept 3 bases outside the gene matches. Per the germline V gene, CDR1 is MNHEY and CDR2 is SMNVEV (reference sequence). This CDR3 region has 14 residues. Here the CDR3 reads CASSLSQGKEKLFF. CDR3 nucleotides: TGTGCCAGCAGTTTATCACAGGGGAAGGAAAAACTGTTTTTT.

The rearrangement links TRBV11-2 to TRBJ1-1, with TRBD1 matching 7 bases. V shed 1 base and J 4 bases; nucleotides not matched to a gene: 6. From germline, CDR1 is SGHAT and CDR2 FQNNGV. CDR3 size: 15 residues. The CDR3 nucleotides are TGTGCCAGCAGCTTAGTCCCAGGGGGAGGCACTGAAGCTTTCTTT. It specifies CASSLVPGGGTEAFF. Variable domain in full (rest from reference TRBV11-2 and TRBJ1-1): EAGVAQSPRYKIIEKRQSVAFWCNPISGHATLYWYQQILGQGPKLLIQFQNNGVVDDSQLPKDRFSAERLKGVDSTLKIQPAKLEDSAVYLCASSLVPGGGTEAFFGQGTRLTVV.

The chain combines TRBV5-1 with TRBJ2-5, with 7 bases identical to TRBD1. The CDR3 extends over 14 amino acids. Germline assignment: CDR1 SGHRS and CDR2 YFSETQ. The junction had 10 bases not matched to a gene; V was cut back by 4 bases and J by 7 bases. CDR3 region: CASSPDRVGGTQYF. The CDR3 DNA follows: TGCGCCAGCAGCCCTGACAGGGTAGGGGGGACCCAGTACTTC.

This clone was observed a few times. The chain joins TRBV10-3 to TRBJ2-7; 7 bases agree with TRBD1. From germline, CDR1 is ENHRY and CDR2 SYGVKD. CDR3 length: 14 residues. V lost 8 bases and J lost 2; bases outside the gene matches: 9. CDR3 amino acids: CAILDREGAYEQYF. As DNA, the CDR3 is TGTGCCATCCTCGACAGGGAAGGAGCCTACGAGCAGTACTTC.

V gene TRBV7-2 combines with J gene TRBJ1-1; D remains ambiguous. Trimming took 2 bases from V and 2 from J, leaving 18 bases between them. Per germline, CDR1 SGHTA and CDR2 FQGNSA. This CDR3 has 17 amino acids. CDR3 protein: CASSLYSLKARNTEAFF. CDR3 nucleotides: TGTGCCAGCAGCTTATATAGTCTGAAGGCGAGAAACACTGAAGCTTTCTTT.

The sample holds one count of this clone. V and J are TRBV19 and TRBJ2-5; D remains ambiguous. The CDR3 consists of 13 residues. Germline V gene data show CDR1 as LNHDA and CDR2 as SQIVND (reference sequence). The ends were cut back, 6 bases at V and 5 bases at J, with 13 bases in the middle. CDR3 amino acids: CASSLRPVETQYF. Here the CDR3 DNA reads TGTGCCAGTAGCCTCCGCCCCGTGGAGACCCAGTACTTC.

The chain uses TRBV6-6 and TRBJ1-1; TRBD1 agrees at 9 bases. Losses at the gene ends were 2 bases for V and 3 bases for J; bases not matched to a gene: 7. Germline-derived CDR1 and CDR2 are MNHNY and SVGAGI (reference sequence). The CDR3 consists of 16 residues. The CDR3 nucleotides read TGTGCCAGCAGTTACCCAGTACAGGGGGCGGACACTGAAGCTTTCTTT. Protein product: CASSYPVQGADTEAFF.

This chain uses TRBV28 with TRBJ1-3; D is perhaps TRBD1 (5 bases). The CDR3 consists of 15 residues. The V end lost 0 bases, the J end lost 5 bases, and 11 bases lay between the germline ends. CDR1 is MDHEN and CDR2 is SYDVKM in the germline V gene. The CDR3 sequence: CASSLWTDARNTIYF. DNA of the CDR3: TGTGCCAGCAGTTTATGGACAGACGCCAGAAACACCATATATTTT. The complete variable domain, with remaining parts taken from reference TRBV28 and TRBJ1-3, reads DVKVTQSSRYLVKRTGEKVFLECVQDMDHENMFWYRQDPGLGLRLIYFSYDVKMKEKGDIPEGYSVSREKKERFSLILESASTNQTSMYLCASSLWTDARNTIYFGEGSWLTVV.

V gene TRBV7-9 combines with J gene TRBJ1-2, with a weak D call TRBD1 (5 bases). Germline V lookup: CDR1 SEHNR, CDR2 FQNEAQ (reference sequence). The CDR3 extends over 13 amino acids. Trimming shortened V by 3 bases and J by 4 bases, and 9 bases separated the two germline ends. CDR3 sequence (DNA): TGTGCCAGCAGCTTTGACAGCTTCTATGGCTACACCTTC. Translated: CASSFDSFYGYTF.

The V call is TRBV5-1, the J call TRBJ1-1; TRBD1 agrees at 8 bases. The CDR3 runs to 14 residues. Germline CDR1 is SGHRS and CDR2 is YFSETQ. J was trimmed by 1 base and V by 3 bases; bases with no gene match: 2. CDR3 DNA sequence: TGCGCCAGCAGCTCCGGACAGGGGAACACTGAAGCTTTCTTT. It encodes CASSSGQGNTEAFF.

V is TRBV10-3 and J is TRBJ1-2; 7 nucleotides match TRBD1. Trimming took 11 bases from V and 5 from J; bases not matched to a gene: 11. CDR1 ENHRY and CDR2 SYGVKD come from the germline V gene. The CDR3 sequence is 13 residues long. The CDR3 region is CAAGEDRSYGYTF. The CDR3 region has the DNA TGTGCCGCTGGGGAGGACAGGTCTTATGGCTACACCTTC.

For the CDR3, the DNA is TGTGCCTGGAGAAGCACAGGGGGCGGTGGCTACACCTTC. Translated, it gives CAWRSTGGGGYTF. The chain combines TRBV30 with TRBJ1-2; TRBD1 matches at 9 bases. Germline loops: CDR1 GTSNPN, CDR2 SVGIG (reference sequence). The V segment lost 3 bases and the J segment 7 bases; nucleotides outside the gene matches: 6. The CDR3 is 13 amino acids.

The gene calls are TRBV5-1 and TRBJ2-1; D remains unclear. The germline V gene encodes CDR1 SGHRS and CDR2 YFSETQ. The CDR3 length is 13 residues. The ends were cut back, 5 bases at V and 9 bases at J, with 15 bases in the middle. CDR3 loop: CASRTGESLEQFF. The CDR3 DNA reads as TGCGCCAGCAGGACCGGAGAGAGCCTTGAGCAGTTCTTC.

The count of this clone is one. The chain couples TRBV10-3 to TRBJ2-2; D possibly corresponds to TRBD2 (7 bases). The V end lost 11 bases, the J end lost 3 bases, and 28 bases lay between the germline ends. Germline V lookup: CDR1 ENHRY, CDR2 SYGVKD. CDR3 length: 18 amino acids. CDR3 nucleotide sequence: TGTGCCTCCACGGAGGGGGGGCTAGAATCGGTATACACCGGGGAGCTGTTTTTT. Amino acid sequence: CASTEGGLESVYTGELFF.

This sequence joins TRBV2 and TRBJ1-2; D unclear. CDR1 and CDR2 from the germline V gene are SNHLY and FYNNEI. V lost 7 bases, J lost 2 bases, and 14 bases lay in between. The CDR3 runs to 14 residues. CDR3 residues: CASTQSTPNYGYTF. The CDR3 nucleotides read TGTGCCAGCACCCAATCTACACCGAACTATGGCTACACCTTC.

The rearrangement links TRBV10-1 to TRBJ1-1; TRBD1 is a possible D gene (5 bases). This CDR3 is built from 14 residues. Germline CDR1 reads WNHNN; CDR2 reads SYGVQD (reference sequence). The V and J ends lost 2 bases and 1 base respectively, with 8 bases between them. CDR3 residues: CASSEGQGNTEAFF. The CDR3 DNA reads TGCGCCAGCAGTGAGGGCCAGGGGAACACTGAAGCTTTCTTT.

The genes are TRBV5-1 and TRBJ2-2; D is ambiguous. V was pared by 3 bases and J by 1 base, with 7 bases between. This CDR3 is built from 14 residues. Germline V lookup: CDR1 SGHRS, CDR2 YFSETQ. The CDR3 nucleotides read TGCGCCAGCAGCTCGTGGGGGAACACCGGGGAGCTGTTTTTT. It specifies CASSSWGNTGELFF.

This chain uses TRBV25-1 with TRBJ2-7; D perhaps matches TRBD2 (5 bases). V was shortened by 3 bases and J by 3 bases, with 12 bases between the two germline ends. This CDR3 is built from 14 residues. CDR1 is MGHDK, CDR2 SYGVNS, per germline. The CDR3 DNA sequence: TGTGCCAGCAGTGACCATGGACGGGACTACGAGCAGTACTTC. It encodes CASSDHGRDYEQYF.